This record looks at one TCR beta chain sequence and its context. What it binds is not known. The data belong to a study of lymphopenia after photon versus proton radiotherapy. Whole-study results and caveats: Authors raise, but do not show, better survival with proton therapy. Relative stability marked proton patients; photon patients lost diversity and naive cells.

Data came from immunoSEQ multiplex PCR; TCRdb stores just in-frame clones and leaves some out. The table has 77,000 or so clones, around 88% seen once; the top ten hold approximately 1.4%. Germline CDR1 and CDR2: LNHDA and SQIVND (reference sequence). The CDR3 consists of 11 residues. V lost 9 bases, J lost 8 bases, and 11 bases lay in between. This receptor was obtained from a man in his 60s with pancreatic cancer. The V and J genes are TRBV19 and TRBJ1-5, with D possibly matching TRBD1 (5 bases). The sample was peripheral blood, taken from a patient treated with proton-based radiotherapy. The CDR3 region is CASGGIEPQHF. Written as DNA, the CDR3 is TGTGCCAGCGGGGGAATCGAGCCCCAGCATTTT.